This TCR beta chain was sequenced for a study of technical replicates of blood from a handful of donors. TCRdb keeps only in-frame clones here, not all; method: immunoSEQ multiplex PCR. The sample has approximately 79,000 clones, 96% seen once. This CDR3 spans 15 amino acids. Trimming removed 2 bases at V and 8 bases at J, with 17 bases between. Germline-derived CDR1 and CDR2 are SGHRS and YFSETQ. Source material: T cells isolated from PBMCs. The genes are TRBV5-1 and TRBJ2-1; D perhaps matches TRBD1 (6 bases). This clonotype was sampled from a human donor in good health. CDR3: CASSFRKGVNDEQFF. The CDR3 DNA is TGCGCCAGCAGCTTTAGAAAGGGGGTAAACGATGAGCAGTTCTTC.